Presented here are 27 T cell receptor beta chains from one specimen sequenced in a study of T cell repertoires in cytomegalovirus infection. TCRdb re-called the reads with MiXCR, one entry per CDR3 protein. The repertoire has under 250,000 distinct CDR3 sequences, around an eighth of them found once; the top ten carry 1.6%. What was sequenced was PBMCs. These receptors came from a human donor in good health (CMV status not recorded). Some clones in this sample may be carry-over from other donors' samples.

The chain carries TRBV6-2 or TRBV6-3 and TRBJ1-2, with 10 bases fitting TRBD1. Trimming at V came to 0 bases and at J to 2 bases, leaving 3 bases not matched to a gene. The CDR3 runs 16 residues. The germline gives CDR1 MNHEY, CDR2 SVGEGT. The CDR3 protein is CASSYSTGGANYGYTF. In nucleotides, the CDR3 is TGTGCCAGCAGTTACTCGACAGGGGGCGCGAACTATGGCTACACCTTC.

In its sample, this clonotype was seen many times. CDR3 DNA sequence: TGTGCCAGCAGTTTACCATTTCAAGAGACCCAGTACTTC. The encoded protein is CASSLPFQETQYF. The V call is TRBV12-3 or TRBV12-4, the J call TRBJ2-5; D not resolved. Deletions cut 2 bases from V and 2 bases from J, with 6 bases between. The length of the CDR3 is 13 residues.

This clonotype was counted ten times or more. The CDR3 loop reads CASSFGRVEQYF. CDR3 in DNA: TGTGCCAGCAGCTTTGGACGGGTCGAGCAGTACTTC. The chain links TRBV7-2 to TRBJ2-7; D is uncertain. The V end was cut by 3 bases, the J end by 6 bases, with 9 bases between. Germline CDR1 SGHTA, CDR2 FQGNSA. The CDR3 loop spans 12 amino acids.

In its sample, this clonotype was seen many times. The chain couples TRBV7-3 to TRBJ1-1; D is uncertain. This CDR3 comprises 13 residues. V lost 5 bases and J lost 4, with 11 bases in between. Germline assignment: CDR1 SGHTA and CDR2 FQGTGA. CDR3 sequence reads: CASSPNGGTEAFF. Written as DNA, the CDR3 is TGTGCCAGCAGCCCCAATGGTGGCACTGAAGCTTTCTTT.

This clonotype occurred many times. For the CDR3, the DNA is TGTGCCAGCAGTTACTCGCGTGAGACCCAGTACTTC. Protein product: CASSYSRETQYF. The V and J genes are TRBV6-6 and TRBJ2-5; D remains ambiguous. Looked up from germline, CDR1 is MNHNY and CDR2 is SVGAGI (reference sequence). This CDR3 spans 12 amino acids. V lost 0 bases to trimming and J lost 5 bases, with 4 bases between them.

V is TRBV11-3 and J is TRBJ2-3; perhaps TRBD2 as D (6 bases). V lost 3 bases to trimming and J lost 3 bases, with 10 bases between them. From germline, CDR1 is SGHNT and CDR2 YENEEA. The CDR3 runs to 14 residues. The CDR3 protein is CASSFGGITDTQYF. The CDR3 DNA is TGTGCCAGCAGCTTCGGCGGGATTACAGATACGCAGTATTTT. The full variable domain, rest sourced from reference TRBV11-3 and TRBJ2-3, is EAGVVQSPRYKIIEKKQPVAFWCNPISGHNTLYWYLQNLGQGPELLIRYENEEAVDDSQLPKDRFSAERLKGVDSTLKIQPAELGDSAVYLCASSFGGITDTQYFGPGTRLTVL.

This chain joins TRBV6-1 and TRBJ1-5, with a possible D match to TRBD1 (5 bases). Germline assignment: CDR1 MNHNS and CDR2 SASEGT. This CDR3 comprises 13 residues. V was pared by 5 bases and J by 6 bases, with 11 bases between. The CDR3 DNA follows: TGTGCCAGCAGTAGCGGGACTTTTCAGCCCCAGCATTTT. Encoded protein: CASSSGTFQPQHF.

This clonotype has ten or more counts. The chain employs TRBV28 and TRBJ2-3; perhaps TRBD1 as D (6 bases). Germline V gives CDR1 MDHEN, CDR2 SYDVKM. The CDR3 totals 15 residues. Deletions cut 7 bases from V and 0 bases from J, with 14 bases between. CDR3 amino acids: CASTPGATSTDTQYF. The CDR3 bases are TGTGCCAGCACCCCAGGGGCGACTAGCACAGATACGCAGTATTTT.

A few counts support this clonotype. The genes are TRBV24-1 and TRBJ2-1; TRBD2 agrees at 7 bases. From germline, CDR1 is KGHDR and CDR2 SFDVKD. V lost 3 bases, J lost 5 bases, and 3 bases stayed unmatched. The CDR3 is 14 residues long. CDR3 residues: CATSDAGANNEQFF. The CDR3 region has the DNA TGTGCCACCAGTGATGCGGGAGCGAACAATGAGCAGTTCTTC.

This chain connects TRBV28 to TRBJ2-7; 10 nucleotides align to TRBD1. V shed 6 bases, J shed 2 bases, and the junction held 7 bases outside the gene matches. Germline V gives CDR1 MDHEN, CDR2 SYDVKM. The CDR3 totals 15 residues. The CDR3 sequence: CASSSSGQGTYEQYF. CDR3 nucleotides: TGTGCCAGCAGCTCCTCGGGACAGGGGACCTACGAGCAGTACTTC.

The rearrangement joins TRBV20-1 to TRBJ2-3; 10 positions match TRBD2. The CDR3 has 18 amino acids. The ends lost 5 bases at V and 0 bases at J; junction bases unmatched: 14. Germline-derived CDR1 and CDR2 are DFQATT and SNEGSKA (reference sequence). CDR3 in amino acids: CSALGLAVPGLSTDTQYF. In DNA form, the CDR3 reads TGCAGTGCTCTTGGACTAGCGGTCCCGGGGTTGAGCACAGATACGCAGTATTTT.

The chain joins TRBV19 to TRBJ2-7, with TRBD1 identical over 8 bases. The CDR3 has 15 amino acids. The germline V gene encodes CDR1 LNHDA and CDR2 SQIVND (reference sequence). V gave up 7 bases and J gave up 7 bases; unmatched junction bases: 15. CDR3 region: CASTAKGQGAREQYF. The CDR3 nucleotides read TGTGCCAGTACCGCAAAGGGCCAGGGGGCGCGGGAGCAGTACTTC. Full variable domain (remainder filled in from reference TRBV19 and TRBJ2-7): DGGITQSPKYLFRKEGQNVTLSCEQNLNHDAMYWYRQDPGQGLRLIYYSQIVNDFQKGDIAEGYSVSREKKESFPLTVTSAQKNPTAFYLCASTAKGQGAREQYFGPGTRLTVT.

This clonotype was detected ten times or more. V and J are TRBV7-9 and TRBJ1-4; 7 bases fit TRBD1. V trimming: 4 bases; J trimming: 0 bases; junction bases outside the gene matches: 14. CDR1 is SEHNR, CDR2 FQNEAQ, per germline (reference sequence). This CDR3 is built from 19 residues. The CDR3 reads CASSSLHQTGPSTNEKLFF. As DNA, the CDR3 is TGTGCCAGCAGCTCACTACACCAGACAGGGCCTTCAACTAATGAAAAACTGTTTTTT. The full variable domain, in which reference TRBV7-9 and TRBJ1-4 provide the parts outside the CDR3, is DTGVSQNPRHKITKRGQNVTFRCDPISEHNRLYWYRQTLGQGPEFLTYFQNEAQLEKSRLLSDRFSAERPKGSFSTLEIQRTEQGDSAMYLCASSSLHQTGPSTNEKLFFGSGTQLSVL.

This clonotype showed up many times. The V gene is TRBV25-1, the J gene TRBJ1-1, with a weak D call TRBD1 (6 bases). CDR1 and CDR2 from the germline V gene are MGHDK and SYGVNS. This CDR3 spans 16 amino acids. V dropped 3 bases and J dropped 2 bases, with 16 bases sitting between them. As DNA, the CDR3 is TGTGCCAGCAGTGATATATCAAGGACAGCCAACACTGAAGCTTTCTTT. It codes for CASSDISRTANTEAFF.

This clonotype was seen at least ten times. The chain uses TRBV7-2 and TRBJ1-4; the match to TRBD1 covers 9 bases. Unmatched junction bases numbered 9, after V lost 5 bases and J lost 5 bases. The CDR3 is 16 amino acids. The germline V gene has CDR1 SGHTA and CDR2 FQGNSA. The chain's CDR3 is CASSPGGTGSNEKLFF. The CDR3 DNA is TGTGCCAGCAGCCCAGGGGGGACAGGGTCAAATGAAAAACTGTTTTTT.

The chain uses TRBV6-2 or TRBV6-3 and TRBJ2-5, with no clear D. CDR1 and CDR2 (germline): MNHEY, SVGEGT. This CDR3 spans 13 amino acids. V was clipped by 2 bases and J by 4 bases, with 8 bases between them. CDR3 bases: TGTGCCAGCAGTTACGAGCTGATAGAGACCCAGTACTTC. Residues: CASSYELIETQYF.

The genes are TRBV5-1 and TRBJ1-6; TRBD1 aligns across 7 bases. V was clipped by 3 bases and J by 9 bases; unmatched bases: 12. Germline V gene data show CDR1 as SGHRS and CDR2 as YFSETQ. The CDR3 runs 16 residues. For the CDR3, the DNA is TGCGCCAGCAGCTCGGACGGGGGACAGTCCTCTTCACCCCTCCACTTT. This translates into CASSSDGGQSSSPLHF.

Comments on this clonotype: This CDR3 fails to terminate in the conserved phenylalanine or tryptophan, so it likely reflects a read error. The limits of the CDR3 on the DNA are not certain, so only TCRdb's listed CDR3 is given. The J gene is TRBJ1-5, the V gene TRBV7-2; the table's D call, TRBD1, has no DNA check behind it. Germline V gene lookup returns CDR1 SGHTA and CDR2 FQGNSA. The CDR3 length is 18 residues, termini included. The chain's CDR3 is CASSSGTGTGHSNQPQPL.

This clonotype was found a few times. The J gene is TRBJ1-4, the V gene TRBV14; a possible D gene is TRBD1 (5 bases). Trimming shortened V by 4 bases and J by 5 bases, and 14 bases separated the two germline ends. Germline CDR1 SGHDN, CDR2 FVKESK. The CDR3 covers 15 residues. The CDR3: CASSLQGESNEKLFF. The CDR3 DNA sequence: TGTGCCAGCAGCCTCCAAGGGGAATCGAATGAAAAACTGTTTTTT.

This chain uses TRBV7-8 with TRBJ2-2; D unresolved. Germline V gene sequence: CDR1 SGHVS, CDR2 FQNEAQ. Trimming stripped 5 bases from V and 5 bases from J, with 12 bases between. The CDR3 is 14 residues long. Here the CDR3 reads CASSPQQGTGELFF. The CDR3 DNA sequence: TGTGCCAGCAGCCCACAACAAGGGACCGGGGAGCTGTTTTTT.

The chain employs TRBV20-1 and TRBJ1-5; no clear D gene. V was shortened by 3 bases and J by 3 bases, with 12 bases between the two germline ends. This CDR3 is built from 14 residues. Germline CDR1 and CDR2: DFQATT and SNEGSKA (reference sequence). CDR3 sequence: CSARRSATNQPQHF. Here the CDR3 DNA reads TGCAGTGCTAGGAGGTCAGCAACCAATCAGCCCCAGCATTTT.

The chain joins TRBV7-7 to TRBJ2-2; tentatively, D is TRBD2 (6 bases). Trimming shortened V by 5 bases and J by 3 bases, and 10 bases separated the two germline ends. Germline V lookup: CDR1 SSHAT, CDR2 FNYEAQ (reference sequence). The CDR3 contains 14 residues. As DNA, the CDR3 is TGTGCCAGCAGCCCATGGGGGGACACCGGGGAGCTGTTTTTT. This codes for CASSPWGDTGELFF.

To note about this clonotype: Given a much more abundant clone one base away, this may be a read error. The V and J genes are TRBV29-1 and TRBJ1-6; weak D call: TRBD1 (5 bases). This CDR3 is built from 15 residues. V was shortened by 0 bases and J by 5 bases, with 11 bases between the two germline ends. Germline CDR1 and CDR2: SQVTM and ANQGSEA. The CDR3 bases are TGCAGCGTTGAAGATCGATCAGGGAATAATTCACCCCTCCACTTT. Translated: CSVEDRSGNNSPLHF.

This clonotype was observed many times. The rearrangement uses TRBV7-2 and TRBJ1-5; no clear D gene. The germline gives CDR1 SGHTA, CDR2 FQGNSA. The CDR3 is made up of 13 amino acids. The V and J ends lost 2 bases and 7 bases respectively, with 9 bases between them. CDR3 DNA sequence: TGTGCCAGCAGCTTACATGGAGCCCAGCCCCAGCATTTT. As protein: CASSLHGAQPQHF. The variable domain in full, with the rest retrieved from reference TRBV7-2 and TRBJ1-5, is GAGVSQSPSNKVTEKGKDVELRCDPISGHTALYWYRQSLGQGLEFLIYFQGNSAPDKSGLPSDRFSAERTGGSVSTLTIQRTQQEDSAVYLCASSLHGAQPQHFGDGTRLSIL.

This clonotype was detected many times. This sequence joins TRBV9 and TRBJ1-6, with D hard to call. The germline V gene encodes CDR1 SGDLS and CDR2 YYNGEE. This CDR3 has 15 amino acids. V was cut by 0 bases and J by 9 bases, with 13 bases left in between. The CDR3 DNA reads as TGTGCCAGCAGCGTAGACGGGCCGACTACTTCACCCCTCCACTTT. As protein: CASSVDGPTTSPLHF.

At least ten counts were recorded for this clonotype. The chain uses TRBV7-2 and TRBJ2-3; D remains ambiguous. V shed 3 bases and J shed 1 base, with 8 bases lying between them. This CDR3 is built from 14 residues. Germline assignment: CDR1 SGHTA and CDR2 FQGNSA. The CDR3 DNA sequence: TGTGCCAGCAGCTTTATACCTGGCACAGATACGCAGTATTTT. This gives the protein CASSFIPGTDTQYF.

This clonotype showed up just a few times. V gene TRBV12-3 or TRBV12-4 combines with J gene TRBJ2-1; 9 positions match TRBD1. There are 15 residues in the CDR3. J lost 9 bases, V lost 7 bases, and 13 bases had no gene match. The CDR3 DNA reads TGTGCCAGCACCCCCGGGACAGGGATCCTAGGTGAGCAGTTCTTC. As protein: CASTPGTGILGEQFF.